This T cell receptor beta chain was found in a study of blood T cells in healthy people across ages. The CDR3 is 16 residues long. Germline V CDR1 and CDR2: SGHTA, FQGNSA. V shed 4 bases, J shed 10 bases, and the junction held 12 bases outside the gene matches. Sample-barcoded 5' priming and a J-beta primer mix drove a second PCR of about 6 to 12 cycles. TCRdb re-derived calls from the 5' RACE reads in MiXCR, one entry per CDR3 protein. The table lists 1.5 million to 1.9 million distinct CDR3 sequences, 40% to 45% of them singletons, with about 4% in the top ten. With each sample, at least 6 micrograms of total RNA were extracted.

This chain uses TRBV7-2 with TRBJ2-7, with 14 bases fitting TRBD2. The clonotype was recovered from a woman between 18 and 29 years old in good health. The material sequenced was blood. The CDR3 bases are TGTGCCAGCAGCTCCCGACTAGCGGGGGGGCTCGACACCCAGTACTTC. The encoded protein is CASSSRLAGGLDTQYF.